Below are 29 T cell receptor beta chains sequenced from a single sample in a study of cytomegalovirus exposure and HLA in healthy donors. The PCR made use of 60 Vbeta and 13 Jbeta primers. This table comes from immunoSEQ multiplex PCR, and its TCRdb copy is limited to in-frame clones, with some not included. This sample has over 110,000 clones, with about 84% found just once. Material for sequencing was PBMCs. The receptors originated from a woman between 40 and 55 years old in good health and CMV-seropositive.

This clone was observed once. The chain employs TRBV7-8 and TRBJ2-5; D is perhaps TRBD2 (6 bases). V dropped 8 bases and J dropped 5 bases, with 15 bases sitting between them. Looked up from germline, CDR1 is SGHVS and CDR2 is FQNEAQ. The CDR3 is 13 amino acids. The CDR3 sequence is CASGPGAGETQYF. The CDR3 DNA sequence: TGTGCCAGCGGCCCGGGAGCGGGCGAGACCCAGTACTTC.

This rearrangement joins TRBV25-1 to TRBJ2-1; TRBD1 matches 11 bases. The CDR3 is made up of 17 amino acids. The ends lost 8 bases at V and 3 bases at J; junction bases unmatched: 12. Germline lookup yields CDR1 MGHDK and CDR2 SYGVNS. CDR3 protein: CASQPAPGQGVYNEQFF. The CDR3 region has the DNA TGTGCCAGCCAACCTGCCCCGGGACAGGGGGTCTACAATGAGCAGTTCTTC.

The chain couples TRBV29-1 to TRBJ2-7, with 10 nucleotides matching TRBD2. This CDR3 has 14 amino acids. Germline assignment: CDR1 SQVTM and CDR2 ANQGSEA. V trimming: 7 bases; J trimming: 0 bases; junction bases outside the gene matches: 6. DNA of the CDR3: TGCAGCGCGACTAGCGGGCCCCACTCCTACGAGCAGTACTTC. This gives the protein CSATSGPHSYEQYF.

The gene calls are TRBV6-1 and TRBJ1-2; perhaps TRBD1 as D (6 bases). The CDR3 sequence is 12 residues long. The ends were cut back, 8 bases at V and 8 bases at J, with 15 bases in the middle. Germline assignment: CDR1 MNHNS and CDR2 SASEGT. The CDR3, as DNA: TGTGCCAGCCGGGGGGGCTACCCGGGCTACACCTTC. This encodes CASRGGYPGYTF.

The rearrangement joins TRBV7-9 to TRBJ2-3; no definite D call. The CDR3 runs 12 residues. The ends were cut back, 5 bases at V and 1 base at J, with 4 bases in the middle. Germline CDR1 reads SEHNR; CDR2 reads FQNEAQ (reference sequence). The chain's CDR3 is CASSTGTDTQYF. In DNA form, the CDR3 reads TGTGCCAGCAGCACAGGCACAGATACGCAGTATTTT.

The table lists this clone with a few counts. The V and J genes are TRBV7-2 and TRBJ2-5, with TRBD2 as a possible D gene (5 bases). Trimming shortened V by 9 bases and J by 5 bases, and 13 bases separated the two germline ends. Per germline, CDR1 SGHTA and CDR2 FQGNSA. The CDR3 totals 12 residues. The CDR3 nucleotides are TGTGCCAGTAAGCCGGCGGGCGAGACCCAGTACTTC. Its protein is CASKPAGETQYF.

V and J are TRBV2 and TRBJ2-3, with D possibly being TRBD2 (5 bases). Trimming pared 3 bases from V and 4 bases from J, leaving 14 bases between. The germline V gene has CDR1 SNHLY and CDR2 FYNNEI. The CDR3 contains 15 residues. The CDR3: CASSDGPPGADTQYF. CDR3 coding DNA: TGTGCCAGCAGTGACGGCCCACCCGGGGCAGATACGCAGTATTTT.

V is TRBV27 and J is TRBJ2-1; 7 bases line up with TRBD2. CDR1 and CDR2 from the germline V gene are MNHEY and SMNVEV (reference sequence). Trimming cost V 4 bases and J 9 bases; bases outside gene matches: 12. This CDR3 is built from 15 residues. The CDR3: CASSYTSGGTREQFF. The CDR3 DNA reads TGTGCCAGCAGTTATACATCCGGGGGGACGCGTGAGCAGTTCTTC.

V gene TRBV6-1 combines with J gene TRBJ2-6, with D possibly being TRBD1 (5 bases). V lost 7 bases, J lost 0 bases, and 7 bases lay in between. Germline V CDR1 and CDR2: MNHNS, SASEGT. This CDR3 is built from 14 residues. CDR3 nucleotides: TGTGCCAGCACGGACATCTCTGGGGCCAACGTCCTGACTTTC. It specifies CASTDISGANVLTF.

The CDR3 loop reads CASSLSPGLAGEAYEQYF. As DNA, the CDR3 is TGTGCCAGCAGCTTATCCCCTGGACTAGCGGGAGAGGCCTACGAGCAGTACTTC. The rearrangement links TRBV7-9 to TRBJ2-7; 13 bases map to TRBD2. Germline V gives CDR1 SEHNR, CDR2 FQNEAQ (reference sequence). The CDR3 runs to 18 residues. J lost 2 bases, V lost 2 bases, and 9 bases had no gene match.

The chain carries TRBV10-3 and TRBJ2-1, with 7 bases matching TRBD1. Germline CDR1 ENHRY, CDR2 SYGVKD. CDR3 size: 16 residues. With V trimmed by 4 bases and J by 1 base, 7 bases remained unmatched. In DNA, the CDR3 is TGTGCCATCAGTGGACAGGGCCTAATATCCTACAATGAGCAGTTCTTC. It yields the protein CAISGQGLISYNEQFF.

The CDR3 bases are TGTGCCAGCGATAATGGTCAGGGGAACACGGGCAATCAGCCCCAGCATTTT. Translated, it gives CASDNGQGNTGNQPQHF. The rearrangement links TRBV27 to TRBJ1-5; weak D call: TRBD1 (6 bases). The CDR3 extends over 17 amino acids. The germline V and J ends were trimmed by 8 bases and 2 bases, with 22 bases remaining between them. Germline V gene lookup returns CDR1 MNHEY and CDR2 SMNVEV (reference sequence).

The rearrangement joins TRBV5-1 to TRBJ1-1, with 7 nucleotides matching TRBD1. CDR1 SGHRS and CDR2 YFSETQ come from the germline V gene. The CDR3 runs to 15 residues. The ends lost 1 base at V and 3 bases at J; junction bases unmatched: 6. The CDR3: CASSLRGRGDTEAFF. The CDR3 DNA follows: TGCGCCAGCAGCTTGAGGGGGCGGGGTGACACTGAAGCTTTCTTT.

The rearrangement uses TRBV27 and TRBJ2-1; 10 positions match TRBD2. Per the germline V gene, CDR1 is MNHEY and CDR2 is SMNVEV (reference sequence). Trimming removed 5 bases from V and 4 bases from J; junction bases left unmatched: 2. The CDR3 has 14 amino acids. CDR3 nucleotides: TGTGCCAGCAGTCCGGGACTAGCGTACAATGAGCAGTTCTTC. Protein: CASSPGLAYNEQFF.

This sequence joins TRBV29-1 and TRBJ2-3; D may be TRBD1 (6 bases). Germline V gene lookup returns CDR1 SQVTM and CDR2 ANQGSEA. V dropped 4 bases and J dropped 4 bases, with 12 bases sitting between them. The CDR3 runs to 13 residues. DNA for the CDR3: TGCAGCGTTGCCCAGGGGTATTCAGATACGCAGTATTTT. It is translated as CSVAQGYSDTQYF.

The rearrangement uses TRBV4-1 and TRBJ2-1, with 11 bases that match TRBD2. CDR1 and CDR2 (germline): MGHRA, YSYEKL. V shed 4 bases and J 6 bases; nucleotides not matched to a gene: 11. CDR3 size: 17 residues. The CDR3 is CASSRGGLAGLGNEQFF. CDR3 DNA: TGCGCCAGCAGCCGGGGTGGACTAGCGGGCCTGGGCAATGAGCAGTTCTTC.

This clone was picked up one time. This chain links TRBV5-6 with TRBJ2-6; 13 bases are shared with TRBD2. Losses at the gene ends were 3 bases for V and 2 bases for J; bases not matched to a gene: 8. CDR3 length equals 19 residues. The germline CDR1 and CDR2 sequences are SGHDT and YYEEEE. The CDR3 DNA reads as TGTGCCAGCAGCTCCACCCGGACTAGCGGGAGCGCTGGGGCCAACGTCCTGACTTTC. This codes for CASSSTRTSGSAGANVLTF.

The chain uses TRBV15 and TRBJ1-5, with D unclear. CDR1 and CDR2 from the germline V gene are LNHNV and YYDKDF (reference sequence). The CDR3 runs to 17 residues. V dropped 6 bases and J dropped 7 bases, with 25 bases sitting between them. This chain's CDR3 is CATSKMADIWQKQPQHF. CDR3 nucleotides: TGTGCCACCAGTAAGATGGCCGATATCTGGCAAAAACAGCCCCAGCATTTT.

This clone was detected once. V gene TRBV7-9 combines with J gene TRBJ2-1; D ambiguous. The CDR3 consists of 15 residues. Trimming pared 3 bases from V and 0 bases from J, leaving 9 bases between. Germline CDR1 SEHNR, CDR2 FQNEAQ (reference sequence). This CDR3 reads CASSFPASSYNEQFF. The CDR3 nucleotides are TGTGCCAGCAGCTTTCCAGCGAGCTCCTACAATGAGCAGTTCTTC.

The gene calls are TRBV7-9 and TRBJ2-5; 7 positions agree with TRBD1. The V gene end was trimmed by 4 bases and the J gene end by 2 bases; junction bases not matched to a gene: 7. This CDR3 has 15 amino acids. Germline V lookup: CDR1 SEHNR, CDR2 FQNEAQ (reference sequence). CDR3 nucleotide sequence: TGTGCCAGCAGCTCCGCAGGGACAGATCAAGAGACCCAGTACTTC. Translated, it gives CASSSAGTDQETQYF. Based on the CDR3 plus reference TRBV7-9 and TRBJ2-5, the full variable domain is DTGVSQNPRHKITKRGQNVTFRCDPISEHNRLYWYRQTLGQGPEFLTYFQNEAQLEKSRLLSDRFSAERPKGSFSTLEIQRTEQGDSAMYLCASSSAGTDQETQYFGPGTRLLVL.

The chain employs TRBV5-6 and TRBJ2-1; TRBD1 agrees at 9 bases. J gave up 7 bases and V 2 bases, and 7 bases lay outside the gene matches. The germline V gene encodes CDR1 SGHDT and CDR2 YYEEEE. The CDR3 has 15 amino acids. CDR3 DNA sequence: TGTGCCAGCAGCTTAAAACAGGGGGCGCATAATGAGCAGTTCTTC. As protein: CASSLKQGAHNEQFF. The variable domain in full, completed from reference TRBV5-6 and TRBJ2-1, reads DAGVTQSPTHLIKTRGQQVTLRCSPKSGHDTVSWYQQALGQGPQFIFQYYEEEERQRGNFPDRFSGHQFPNYSSELNVNALLLGDSALYLCASSLKQGAHNEQFFGPGTRLTVL.

The chain couples TRBV28 to TRBJ2-1, with D perhaps TRBD2 (7 bases). Germline V gene sequence: CDR1 MDHEN, CDR2 SYDVKM. V lost 6 bases and J 4 bases, leaving 16 bases between the germline ends. This CDR3 spans 15 amino acids. This chain's CDR3 is CASRVGGLIYNEQFF. CDR3 nucleotides: TGTGCCAGCAGGGTGGGGGGGCTAATTTACAATGAGCAGTTCTTC.

The CDR3 nucleotides are TGTGCCAGCAGTGACCAGGGTAGAGACACTGAAGCTTTCTTT. This gives the protein CASSDQGRDTEAFF. The chain employs TRBV2 and TRBJ1-1; D is perhaps TRBD1 (5 bases). Germline-derived CDR1 and CDR2 are SNHLY and FYNNEI. The CDR3 sequence is 14 residues long. V lost 3 bases to trimming and J lost 3 bases, with 11 bases between them. The variable domain in full, with the rest retrieved from reference TRBV2 and TRBJ1-1, is EPEVTQTPSHQVTQMGQEVILRCVPISNHLYFYWYRQILGQKVEFLVSFYNNEISEKSEIFDDQFSVERPDGSNFTLKIRSTKLEDSAMYFCASSDQGRDTEAFFGQGTRLTVV.

V usage is TRBV5-1 and J usage is TRBJ2-1; 7 positions match TRBD2. The V segment lost 4 bases and the J segment 1 base; nucleotides outside the gene matches: 5. The CDR3 sequence is 15 residues long. CDR1 and CDR2 from the germline V gene are SGHRS and YFSETQ. In DNA, the CDR3 is TGCGCCAGCAGCCCAGCGGGACCTTCCTACAATGAGCAGTTCTTC. Amino acids: CASSPAGPSYNEQFF. Drawing the rest from reference TRBV5-1 and TRBJ2-1, the complete variable domain is KAGVTQTPRYLIKTRGQQVTLSCSPISGHRSVSWYQQTPGQGLQFLFEYFSETQRNKGNFPGRFSGRQFSNSRSEMNVSTLELGDSALYLCASSPAGPSYNEQFFGPGTRLTVL.

The chain is built from TRBV5-1 and TRBJ2-7, with TRBD2 as a possible D gene (5 bases). Germline V gene sequence: CDR1 SGHRS, CDR2 YFSETQ. The CDR3 consists of 13 residues. With 3 bases removed from V and 2 bases from J, the gap between germline ends came to 9 bases. CDR3 sequence (DNA): TGCGCCAGCAGCTCCGGGATTACCTACGAGCAGTACTTC. Translation: CASSSGITYEQYF.

The chain is built from TRBV5-1 and TRBJ2-2; D gene uncertain. Germline lookup yields CDR1 SGHRS and CDR2 YFSETQ. The CDR3 is 15 residues long. V shed 5 bases and J shed 0 bases, with 11 bases lying between them. For the CDR3, the DNA is TGCGCCAGCAGTTCGACTGGTACGAACACCGGGGAGCTGTTTTTT. Its translation is CASSSTGTNTGELFF.

J is TRBJ2-2 and V is TRBV5-1; D is possibly TRBD1 (6 bases). The CDR3 has 14 amino acids. V was trimmed by 1 base and J by 4 bases, leaving 8 bases between them. Germline values: CDR1 SGHRS, CDR2 YFSETQ. CDR3 sequence: CASSLRGSTGELFF. DNA for the CDR3: TGCGCCAGCAGCTTGAGGGGGAGCACCGGGGAGCTGTTTTTT.

The V and J genes are TRBV5-6 and TRBJ2-1; 7 nucleotides align to TRBD2. J was trimmed by 0 bases and V by 3 bases; bases with no gene match: 6. The CDR3 totals 16 residues. Germline assignment: CDR1 SGHDT and CDR2 YYEEEE. CDR3 coding DNA: TGTGCCAGCAGCTCCGGAGCGGGACGCTCCTACAATGAGCAGTTCTTC. Translating gives CASSSGAGRSYNEQFF.

CDR3 DNA sequence: TGTGCCAGCAGCCCCCACACCGATCAGCCCCAGCATTTT. Residues: CASSPHTDQPQHF. The rearrangement uses TRBV21-1 and TRBJ1-5; TRBD1 is the table's D call, not checked against the DNA. TRBV21-1 is a pseudogene segment. The CDR3 loop spans 13 amino acids.